The subject of this entry is one TCR beta chain. This sample was included in a study of control samples from healthy donors and cancer patients. The germline CDR1 and CDR2 sequences are SGHVS and FQNEAQ. Trimming shortened V by 1 base and J by 4 bases, and 16 bases separated the two germline ends. The CDR3 length is 16 residues. Profiled with immunoSEQ multiplex PCR; TCRdb holds only in-frame clones, not every one. This sample carries around 120,000 clones, approximately 93% of them seen once, and the ten largest clones take roughly 2.5%. The chain is built from TRBV7-8 and TRBJ1-2, with D hard to call. The sequenced sample was blood. This TCR was recovered from a young man in good health. This CDR3 reads CASSLESTAHLYGYTF. In DNA, the CDR3 is TGTGCCAGCAGCTTAGAGTCAACGGCACACCTCTATGGCTACACCTTC.